This TCR beta chain was profiled in a study of cytomegalovirus exposure and HLA in healthy donors. Study at large: A prior analysis found 117 million unique TCR beta sequences from about 179 million T cells. Early released data comprised around 85 million unique TCRs from HLA-typed donors. Study findings and constraints: Overall, roughly 160 TCR beta chains were annotated as cytomegalovirus-associated.

PCR involved 60 Vbeta and 13 Jbeta primers. This table comes from immunoSEQ multiplex PCR, and its TCRdb copy is limited to in-frame clones, with some not included. The table lists nearly 200,000 clones, over 60% of them singletons, with approximately 2.1% in the top ten. Germline values: CDR1 MDHEN, CDR2 SYDVKM. The CDR3 spans 12 residues. Trimming pared 4 bases from V and 8 bases from J, leaving 11 bases between. In the case of this clone: The target antigen is unknown.

The TCR originated in a woman aged 25 to 39 in good health and CMV-seropositive. V is TRBV28 and J is TRBJ1-2, with a weak D call TRBD1 (6 bases). The sequenced material came from PBMCs. CDR3 loop: CASSWDIRGYTF. DNA of the CDR3: TGTGCCAGCAGTTGGGACATACGCGGCTACACCTTC.